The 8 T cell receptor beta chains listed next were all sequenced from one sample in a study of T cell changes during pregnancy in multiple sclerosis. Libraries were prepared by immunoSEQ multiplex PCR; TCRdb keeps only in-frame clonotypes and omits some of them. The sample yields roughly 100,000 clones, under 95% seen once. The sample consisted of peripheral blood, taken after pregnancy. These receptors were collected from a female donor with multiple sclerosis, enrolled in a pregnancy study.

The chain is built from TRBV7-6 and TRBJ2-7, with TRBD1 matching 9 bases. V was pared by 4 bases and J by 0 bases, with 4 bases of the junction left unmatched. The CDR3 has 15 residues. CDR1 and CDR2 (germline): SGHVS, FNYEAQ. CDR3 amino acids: CASSSGTGPSYEQYF. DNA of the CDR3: TGTGCCAGCAGCTCCGGGACAGGGCCCTCCTACGAGCAGTACTTC. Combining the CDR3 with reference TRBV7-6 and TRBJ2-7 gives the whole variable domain GAGVSQSPRYKVTKRGQDVALRCDPISGHVSLYWYRQALGQGPEFLTYFNYEAQQDKSGLPNDRFSAERPEGSISTLTIQRTEQRDSAMYRCASSSGTGPSYEQYFGPGTRLTVT.

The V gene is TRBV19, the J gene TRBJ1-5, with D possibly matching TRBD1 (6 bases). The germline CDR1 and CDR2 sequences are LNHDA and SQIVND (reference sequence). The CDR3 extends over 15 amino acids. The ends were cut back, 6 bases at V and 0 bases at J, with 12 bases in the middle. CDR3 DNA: TGTGCCAGTAGCCCACAGGGAAATAGCAATCAGCCCCAGCATTTT. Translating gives CASSPQGNSNQPQHF.

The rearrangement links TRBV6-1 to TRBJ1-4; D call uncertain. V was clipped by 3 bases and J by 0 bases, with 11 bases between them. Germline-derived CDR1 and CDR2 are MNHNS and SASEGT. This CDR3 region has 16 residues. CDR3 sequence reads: CASSDSGKPTNEKLFF. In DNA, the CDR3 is TGTGCCAGCAGTGATTCAGGAAAACCAACTAATGAAAAACTGTTTTTT.

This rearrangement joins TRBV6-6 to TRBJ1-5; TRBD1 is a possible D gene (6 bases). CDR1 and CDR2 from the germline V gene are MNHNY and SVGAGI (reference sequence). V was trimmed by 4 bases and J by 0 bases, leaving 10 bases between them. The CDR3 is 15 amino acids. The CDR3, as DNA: TGTGCCAGCAGTTCCGGACAGAGTAGCAATCAGCCCCAGCATTTT. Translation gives CASSSGQSSNQPQHF.

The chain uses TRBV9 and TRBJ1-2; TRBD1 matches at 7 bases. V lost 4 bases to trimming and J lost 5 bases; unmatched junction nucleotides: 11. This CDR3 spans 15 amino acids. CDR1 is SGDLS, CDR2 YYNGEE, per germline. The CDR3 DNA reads TGTGCCAGCAGCCGGGACAGCCTCGCCTCTTATGGCTACACCTTC. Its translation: CASSRDSLASYGYTF.

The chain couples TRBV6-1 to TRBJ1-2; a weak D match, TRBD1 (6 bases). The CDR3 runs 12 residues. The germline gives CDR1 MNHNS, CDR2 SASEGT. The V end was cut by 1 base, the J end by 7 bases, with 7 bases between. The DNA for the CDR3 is TGTGCCAGCAGTGAAGGGACAGCTGGCTACACCTTC. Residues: CASSEGTAGYTF.

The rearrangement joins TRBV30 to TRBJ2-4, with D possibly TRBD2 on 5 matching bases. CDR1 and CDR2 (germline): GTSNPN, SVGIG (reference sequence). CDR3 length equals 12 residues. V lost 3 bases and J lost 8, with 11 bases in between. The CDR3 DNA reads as TGTGCCTGGAGCGAGGGCTACGACATTCAGTACTTC. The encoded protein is CAWSEGYDIQYF. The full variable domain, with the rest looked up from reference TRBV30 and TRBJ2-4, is SQTIHQWPATLVQPVGSPLSLECTVEGTSNPNLYWYRQAAGRGLQLLFYSVGIGQISSEVPQNLSASRPQDRQFILSSKKLLLSDSGFYLCAWSEGYDIQYFGAGTRLSVL.

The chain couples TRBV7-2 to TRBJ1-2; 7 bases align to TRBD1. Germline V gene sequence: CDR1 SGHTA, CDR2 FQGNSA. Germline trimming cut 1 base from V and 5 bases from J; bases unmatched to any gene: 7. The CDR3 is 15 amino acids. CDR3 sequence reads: CASSLVQGPAYGYTF. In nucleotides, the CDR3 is TGTGCCAGCAGCTTAGTACAGGGGCCTGCTTATGGCTACACCTTC.